Sequencing of this T cell receptor beta chain was carried out in a study of cytomegalovirus exposure and HLA in healthy donors. The CDR3 extends over 15 amino acids. Trimming pared 4 bases from V and 1 base from J, leaving 11 bases between. Germline V CDR1 and CDR2: SGHAT, FQNNGV. Overall study findings and caveats: In vitro testing confirmed three CMV-associated chains as specific for CMV antigens.

PCR primers comprised 60 Vbeta and 13 Jbeta primers. Clones were read by immunoSEQ multiplex PCR, and TCRdb kept only the in-frame ones, dropping some. The sample has about 190,000 clones; around 86% are singletons. As concerns this clone: The antigen is unknown.

Input material: PBMCs. This receptor was identified in a man younger than 45 in good health and CMV-seronegative. V gene TRBV11-2 combines with J gene TRBJ2-1; tentative D call: TRBD1 (5 bases). The CDR3 here is CASSSPTASYNEQFF. The DNA of the CDR3 is TGTGCCAGCAGCTCGCCGACAGCTTCCTACAATGAGCAGTTCTTC.